Below, 8 T cell receptor beta chains from the same sample are listed, as sequenced in a study of CD8 T cells in ankylosing spondylitis. Each CDR3 protein is one row after TCRdb ran MiXCR on the 5' RACE reads. The sample holds about 100,000 distinct CDR3 sequences, 8.8% seen once. Sequencing used blood, either unsorted or a sorted T cell fraction (not recorded which). These TCRs come from a male donor with ankylosing spondylitis or in good health (not recorded which).

This clonotype was seen at least ten times. This sequence joins TRBV29-1 and TRBJ2-1; D gene uncertain. CDR1 is SQVTM, CDR2 ANQGSEA, per germline. V was trimmed by 0 bases and J by 1 base, leaving 13 bases between them. CDR3 length: 16 amino acids. The CDR3, as DNA: TGCAGCGTTGAAGAAGCTGACCGACGTTCCTACAATGAGCAGTTCTTC. Translated, it gives CSVEEADRRSYNEQFF.

This clonotype was counted ten times or more. V is TRBV20-1 and J is TRBJ2-7; 7 nucleotides match TRBD1. Germline V gene sequence: CDR1 DFQATT, CDR2 SNEGSKA (reference sequence). This CDR3 has 12 residues. J lost 3 bases, V lost 6 bases, and 5 bases had no gene match. CDR3 nucleotides: TGCAGTGCGGGAGACAGGGTCTACGAGCAGTACTTC. Translated, it gives CSAGDRVYEQYF.

This clonotype was counted ten times or more. V is TRBV11-2 and J is TRBJ1-1; TRBD1 matches 7 bases. The junction had 3 bases not matched to a gene; V was cut back by 1 base and J by 7 bases. CDR3 length: 13 residues. Germline V CDR1 and CDR2: SGHAT, FQNNGV. The CDR3 region is CASSLAQGGEAFF. The CDR3 DNA is TGTGCCAGCAGCTTAGCCCAGGGGGGTGAAGCTTTCTTT.

This clonotype was picked up many times. The V and J genes are TRBV19 and TRBJ2-3; 10 bases line up with TRBD2. The CDR3 runs 17 residues. From germline, CDR1 is LNHDA and CDR2 SQIVND (reference sequence). Unmatched junction bases numbered 11, after V lost 4 bases and J lost 4 bases. CDR3 sequence reads: CASSKPLAGEVADTQYF. Written as DNA, the CDR3 is TGTGCCAGTAGTAAGCCCCTAGCGGGGGAGGTCGCAGATACGCAGTATTTT.

This clonotype was counted at least ten times. This sequence joins TRBV6-5 and TRBJ1-6, with 8 bases that match TRBD1. The germline gives CDR1 MNHEY, CDR2 SVGAGI. This CDR3 is built from 14 residues. After removal of 8 bases from V and 9 bases from J, the junction contained 9 bases not matched to a gene. The CDR3 region has the DNA TGTGCCAGCCTGTCAGGGGGCGGTGGTTCACCCCTCCACTTT. Its protein is CASLSGGGGSPLHF.

This clonotype was counted many times. CDR3 amino acids: CSASQGADTQYF. CDR3 nucleotide sequence: TGCAGTGCTAGCCAGGGCGCAGATACGCAGTATTTT. The V gene is TRBV20-1, the J gene TRBJ2-3; possible D gene TRBD1, 5 bases. V lost 3 bases and J 4 bases, leaving 8 bases between the germline ends. Per the germline V gene, CDR1 is DFQATT and CDR2 is SNEGSKA (reference sequence). The CDR3 extends over 12 amino acids.

The genes are TRBV20-1 and TRBJ2-7; 9 bases agree with TRBD2. The germline V gene has CDR1 DFQATT and CDR2 SNEGSKA (reference sequence). V gave up 5 bases and J gave up 3 bases; unmatched junction bases: 8. This CDR3 is 14 amino acids long. The CDR3 is CSAPFFSGGYEQYF. In DNA, the CDR3 is TGCAGTGCTCCTTTTTTTAGCGGGGGCTACGAGCAGTACTTC.

The chain has TRBV14 and TRBJ2-3; D is uncertain. V was shortened by 0 bases and J by 3 bases, with 10 bases between the two germline ends. The germline gives CDR1 SGHDN, CDR2 FVKESK. The CDR3 is 15 residues long. CDR3: CASSQDDLRTDTQYF. CDR3 coding DNA: TGTGCCAGCAGCCAAGACGACTTAAGGACAGATACGCAGTATTTT.